A single sample gave rise to the 3 T cell receptor beta chains below, sequenced in a study of cytomegalovirus exposure and HLA in healthy donors. Primers for the PCR totalled 60 Vbeta and 13 Jbeta. Profiling relied on immunoSEQ multiplex PCR, and the TCRdb table lists in-frame clones only, not all of them. This table holds 90,000 to 110,000 clones, around 80% found once. The sample taken for sequencing was PBMCs. The receptors were sampled from a male donor in good health and CMV-seronegative.

The chain employs TRBV4-2 and TRBJ2-7, with 11 bases identical to TRBD2. Germline CDR1 and CDR2: LGHNA and YNFKEQ. V was pared by 1 base and J by 0 bases, with 14 bases of the junction left unmatched. The CDR3 runs 20 residues. CDR3 loop: CASSQALPGLAVRPSYEQYF. For the CDR3, the DNA is TGTGCCAGCAGCCAAGCCCTCCCGGGACTAGCGGTAAGACCCTCCTACGAGCAGTACTTC.

In the case of this clone: A junction boundary mismatches the germline segment, possibly from a read error. The rearrangement uses TRBV7-9 and TRBJ1-1; D not certain. CDR3 length: 13 residues. Germline CDR1 reads SEHNR; CDR2 reads FQNEAQ (reference sequence). CDR3 sequence: CSSSFQVNTEAFF. DNA of the CDR3: TGTTCCAGCAGCTTTCAGGTGAACACTGAAGCTTTCTTT.

Concerning this clone itself: A junction end diverges from the germline sequence, so it may reflect a read error. This chain links TRBV7-9 with TRBJ2-5; 7 nucleotides align to TRBD1. There are 13 residues in the CDR3. Germline CDR1 reads SEHNR; CDR2 reads FQNEAQ (reference sequence). The CDR3 coding sequence is TGTTCCAGCGTGTGGGGACAGCAAGAGACCCAGTACTTC. Amino acids: CSSVWGQQETQYF.